Following are 13 T cell receptor beta chains from one sample sequenced in a study of OX40 agonist ivuxolimab in advanced cancers. The data were produced by immunoSEQ multiplex PCR, yet TCRdb's version contains in-frame clones alone and is incomplete. This table has under 95,000 clones, 85% to 95% appearing once. The sample in question was CD4+ or CD8+ T cells sorted from blood, obtained in a trial of the OX40 agonist ivuxolimab. The receptor set was obtained from an adult with an advanced solid tumor such as melanoma, head and neck, liver or kidney cancer.

The chain couples TRBV11-2 to TRBJ1-5, with D uncertain. Looked up from germline, CDR1 is SGHAT and CDR2 is FQNNGV. The CDR3 loop spans 14 amino acids. V was trimmed by 1 base and J by 0 bases, leaving 4 bases between them. The CDR3 sequence is CASSLGGSNQPQHF. The CDR3 coding sequence is TGTGCCAGCAGCTTAGGCGGTAGCAATCAGCCCCAGCATTTT.

The chain combines TRBV4-1 with TRBJ2-1; 8 bases line up with TRBD2. CDR1 MGHRA and CDR2 YSYEKL come from the germline V gene. Unmatched junction bases numbered 4, after V lost 4 bases and J lost 2 bases. The CDR3 extends over 15 amino acids. In DNA, the CDR3 is TGCGCCAGCAGCCCTAGGACTAGCCCCTACAATGAGCAGTTCTTC. Protein: CASSPRTSPYNEQFF.

The genes are TRBV6-4 and TRBJ1-2; D is possibly TRBD1 (6 bases). V was pared by 4 bases and J by 4 bases, with 16 bases between. The CDR3 contains 15 residues. The germline CDR1 and CDR2 sequences are MRHNA and SNTAGT. This chain's CDR3 is CASSVRVDSVYGYTF. The CDR3 DNA is TGTGCCAGCAGTGTCAGGGTGGACAGCGTCTATGGCTACACCTTC.

The rearrangement uses TRBV11-3 and TRBJ1-1; no reliable D call. The length of the CDR3 is 15 residues. Germline-derived CDR1 and CDR2 are SGHNT and YENEEA. V lost 1 base and J lost 4, with 13 bases in between. The CDR3 reads CASSLGGVAGTEAFF. In DNA form, the CDR3 reads TGTGCCAGCAGCTTAGGTGGGGTTGCGGGCACTGAAGCTTTCTTT.

The gene calls are TRBV5-6 and TRBJ1-2, with TRBD1 identical over 12 bases. Germline values: CDR1 SGHDT, CDR2 YYEEEE. Trimming at V came to 2 bases and at J to 6 bases, leaving 8 bases not matched to a gene. The CDR3 spans 16 residues. The CDR3 spells CASSFLSGTGGNGYTF. The CDR3, as DNA: TGTGCCAGCAGCTTTTTATCCGGGACAGGGGGCAATGGCTACACCTTC.

The chain couples TRBV4-1 to TRBJ1-1, with D maybe TRBD1 (5 bases). The germline gives CDR1 MGHRA, CDR2 YSYEKL. This CDR3 spans 15 amino acids. The V end lost 2 bases, the J end lost 8 bases, and 18 bases lay between the germline ends. The CDR3 region has the DNA TGCGCCAGCAGCCAATCGGGACTGGGCCGGGAAGAAGCTTTCTTT. It is translated as CASSQSGLGREEAFF.

This chain uses TRBV2 with TRBJ2-1; 9 nucleotides match TRBD2. V was clipped by 2 bases and J by 7 bases; unmatched bases: 12. The CDR3 totals 17 residues. The germline CDR1 and CDR2 sequences are SNHLY and FYNNEI. CDR3 amino acids: CASSEPFRAGGTNEQFF. DNA of the CDR3: TGTGCCAGCAGTGAACCCTTCCGGGCGGGAGGGACGAATGAGCAGTTCTTC.

On this clone: One junction end disagrees with the germline gene, perhaps due to a read error. V is TRBV2 and J is TRBJ2-6; D gene uncertain. The germline gives CDR1 SNHLY, CDR2 FYNNEI. The CDR3 has 17 amino acids. The CDR3 DNA follows: TGTGCCAGCAGTCAAGCATTCCAGATCTCTGGGGCCAACGTCCTGACTTTC. Its protein is CASSQAFQISGANVLTF. Full variable domain (remainder filled in from reference TRBV2 and TRBJ2-6): EPEVTQTPSHQVTQMGQEVILRCVPISNHLYFYWYRQILGQKVEFLVSFYNNEISEKSEIFDDQFSVERPDGSNFTLKIRSTKLEDSAMYFCASSQAFQISGANVLTFGAGSRLTVL.

The chain couples TRBV7-6 to TRBJ2-7; possibly TRBD2 for D (6 bases). Germline CDR1 reads SGHVS; CDR2 reads FNYEAQ. V was clipped by 2 bases and J by 7 bases, with 15 bases between them. The CDR3 contains 14 residues. The CDR3 loop is CASSLQGGGGEQYF. Here the CDR3 DNA reads TGTGCCAGCAGCTTACAAGGAGGAGGAGGGGAGCAGTACTTC.

The chain joins TRBV27 to TRBJ1-1, with 7 nucleotides matching TRBD1. J was trimmed by 2 bases and V by 5 bases; bases with no gene match: 5. This CDR3 is built from 14 residues. Germline CDR1 reads MNHEY; CDR2 reads SMNVEV (reference sequence). The CDR3 is CASSPWDSNTEAFF. In DNA, the CDR3 is TGTGCCAGCAGTCCATGGGACAGCAACACTGAAGCTTTCTTT.

The chain combines TRBV19 with TRBJ2-7; 16 bases agree with TRBD2. V lost 1 base to trimming and J lost 7 bases; unmatched junction nucleotides: 7. The CDR3 has 17 amino acids. CDR1 is LNHDA, CDR2 SQIVND, per germline (reference sequence). The CDR3 coding sequence is TGTGCCAGTAGTATAGTTGCCGGGACTAGCGGGAGGGTAGAGCAGTACTTC. Its translation: CASSIVAGTSGRVEQYF. Full variable domain (missing parts from reference TRBV19 and TRBJ2-7): DGGITQSPKYLFRKEGQNVTLSCEQNLNHDAMYWYRQDPGQGLRLIYYSQIVNDFQKGDIAEGYSVSREKKESFPLTVTSAQKNPTAFYLCASSIVAGTSGRVEQYFGPGTRLTVT.

This chain uses TRBV4-1 with TRBJ2-7; tentatively, D is TRBD2 (5 bases). V dropped 0 bases and J dropped 5 bases, with 14 bases sitting between them. CDR1 is MGHRA and CDR2 is YSYEKL in the germline V gene. The CDR3 is 15 residues long. The CDR3 spells CASSQETRRGHEQYF. CDR3 coding DNA: TGCGCCAGCAGCCAAGAAACTAGAAGAGGTCACGAGCAGTACTTC.

V gene TRBV2 combines with J gene TRBJ2-1, with 13 bases identical to TRBD2. Unmatched junction bases numbered 8, after V lost 9 bases and J lost 0 bases. This CDR3 region has 17 residues. Looked up from germline, CDR1 is SNHLY and CDR2 is FYNNEI. The CDR3 reads CARPGLAGSGSYNEQFF. CDR3 DNA: TGTGCCAGACCGGGACTAGCGGGATCGGGCTCCTACAATGAGCAGTTCTTC.